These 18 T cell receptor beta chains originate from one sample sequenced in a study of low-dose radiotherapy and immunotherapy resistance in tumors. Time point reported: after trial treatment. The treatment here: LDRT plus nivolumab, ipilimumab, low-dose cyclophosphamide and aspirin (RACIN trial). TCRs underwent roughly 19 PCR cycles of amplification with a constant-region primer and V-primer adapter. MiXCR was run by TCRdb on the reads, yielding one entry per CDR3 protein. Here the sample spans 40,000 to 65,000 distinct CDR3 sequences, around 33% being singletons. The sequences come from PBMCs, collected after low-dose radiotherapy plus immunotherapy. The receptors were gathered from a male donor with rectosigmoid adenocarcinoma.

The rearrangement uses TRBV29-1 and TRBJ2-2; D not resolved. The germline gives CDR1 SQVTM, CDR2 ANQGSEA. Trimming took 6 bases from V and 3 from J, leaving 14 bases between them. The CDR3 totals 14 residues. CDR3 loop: CSVSNGRHTGELFF. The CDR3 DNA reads TGCAGCGTGTCCAACGGCAGGCACACCGGGGAGCTGTTTTTT.

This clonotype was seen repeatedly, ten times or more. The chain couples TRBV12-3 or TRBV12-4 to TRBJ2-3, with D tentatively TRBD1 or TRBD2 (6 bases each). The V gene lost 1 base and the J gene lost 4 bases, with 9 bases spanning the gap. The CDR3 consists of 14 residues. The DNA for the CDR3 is TGTGCCAGCAGTTTAGGGGGGGCGGCAGATACGCAGTATTTT. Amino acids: CASSLGGAADTQYF.

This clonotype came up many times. The CDR3 spells CASSSLEGTGRNEQFF. In nucleotides, the CDR3 is TGTGCCAGCAGCTCACTAGAGGGGACAGGGAGGAATGAGCAGTTCTTC. V usage is TRBV7-9 and J usage is TRBJ2-1; 9 bases match TRBD1. The CDR3 is 16 amino acids. The trim removed 4 bases at V and 7 bases at J, leaving 11 bases unmatched. CDR1 and CDR2 (germline): SEHNR, FQNEAQ (reference sequence).

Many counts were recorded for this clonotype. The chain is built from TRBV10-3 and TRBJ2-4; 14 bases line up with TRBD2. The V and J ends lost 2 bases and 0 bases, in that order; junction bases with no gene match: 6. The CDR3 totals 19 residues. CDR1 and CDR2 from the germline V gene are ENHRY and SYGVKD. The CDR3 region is CAISEGGTSGRLAKNIQYF. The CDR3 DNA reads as TGTGCCATCAGTGAGGGCGGGACTAGCGGGAGATTAGCCAAAAACATTCAGTACTTC.

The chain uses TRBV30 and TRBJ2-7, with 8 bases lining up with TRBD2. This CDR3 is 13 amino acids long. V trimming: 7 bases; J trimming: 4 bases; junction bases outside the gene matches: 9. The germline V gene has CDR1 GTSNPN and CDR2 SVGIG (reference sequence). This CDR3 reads CASLRTSRYEQYF. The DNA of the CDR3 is TGTGCCTCTCTCCGGACTAGCAGATACGAGCAGTACTTC.

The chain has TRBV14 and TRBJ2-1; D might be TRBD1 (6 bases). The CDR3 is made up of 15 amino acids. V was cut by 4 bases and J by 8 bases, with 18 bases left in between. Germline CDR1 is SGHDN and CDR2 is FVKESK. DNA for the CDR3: TGTGCCAGCAGCCCAGGGGCAGGAGTGTGGTATGAGCAGTTCTTC. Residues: CASSPGAGVWYEQFF.

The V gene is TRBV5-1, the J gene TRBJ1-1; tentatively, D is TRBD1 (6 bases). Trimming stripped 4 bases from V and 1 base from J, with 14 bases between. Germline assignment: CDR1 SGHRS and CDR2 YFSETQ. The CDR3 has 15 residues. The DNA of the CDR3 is TGCGCCAGCAGCACCGGCAGGGGCCCGAACACTGAAGCTTTCTTT. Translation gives CASSTGRGPNTEAFF.

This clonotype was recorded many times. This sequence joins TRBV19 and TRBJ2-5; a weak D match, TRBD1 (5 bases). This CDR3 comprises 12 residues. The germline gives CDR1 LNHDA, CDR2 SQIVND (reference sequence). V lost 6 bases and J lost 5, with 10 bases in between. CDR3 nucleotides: TGTGCCAGTAGCCAGGGATGGGAGACCCAGTACTTC. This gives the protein CASSQGWETQYF.

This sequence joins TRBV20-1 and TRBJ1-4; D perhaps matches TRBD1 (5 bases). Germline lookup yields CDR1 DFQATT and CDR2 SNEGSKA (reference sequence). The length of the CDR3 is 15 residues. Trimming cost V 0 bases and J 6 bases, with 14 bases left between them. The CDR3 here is CSARDAGRGDEKLFF. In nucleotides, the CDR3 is TGCAGTGCTAGAGACGCGGGGCGGGGGGATGAAAAACTGTTTTTT.

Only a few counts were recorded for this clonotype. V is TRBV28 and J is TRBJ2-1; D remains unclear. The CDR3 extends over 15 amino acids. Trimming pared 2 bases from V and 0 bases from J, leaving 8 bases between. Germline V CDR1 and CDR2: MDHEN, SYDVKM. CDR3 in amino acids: CASSLDLYSYNEQFF. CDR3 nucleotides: TGTGCCAGCAGTTTAGACTTATACTCCTACAATGAGCAGTTCTTC.

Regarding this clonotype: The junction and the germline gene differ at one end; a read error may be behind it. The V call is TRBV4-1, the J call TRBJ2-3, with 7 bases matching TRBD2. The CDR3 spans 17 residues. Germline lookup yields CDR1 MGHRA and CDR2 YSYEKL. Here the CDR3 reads CASSQDGGRATGDTQYF. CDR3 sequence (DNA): TGTGCCAGCAGCCAAGACGGAGGGAGGGCTACTGGCGATACGCAGTATTTT.

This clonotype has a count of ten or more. The CDR3 DNA sequence: TGTGCCAGCAGCACCCGGACTAGCGGGGTCTACAATGAGCAGTTCTTC. Translation gives CASSTRTSGVYNEQFF. This chain uses TRBV11-2 with TRBJ2-1; 12 bases align to TRBD2. V gave up 5 bases and J gave up 3 bases; unmatched junction bases: 5. The CDR3 length is 16 residues. Looked up from germline, CDR1 is SGHAT and CDR2 is FQNNGV.

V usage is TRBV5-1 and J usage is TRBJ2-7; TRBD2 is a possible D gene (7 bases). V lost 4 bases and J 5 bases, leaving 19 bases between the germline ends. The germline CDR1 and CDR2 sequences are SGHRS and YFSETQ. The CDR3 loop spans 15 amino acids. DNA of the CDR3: TGCGCCAGCAGCGCGGTCGGCGGGGGCTACGACGAGCAGTACTTC. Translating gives CASSAVGGGYDEQYF.

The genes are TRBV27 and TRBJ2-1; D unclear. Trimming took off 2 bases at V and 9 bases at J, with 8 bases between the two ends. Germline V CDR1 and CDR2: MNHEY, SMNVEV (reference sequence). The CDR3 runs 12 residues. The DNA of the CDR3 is TGTGCCAGCAGTTTAGATGGCCGTGAGCAGTTCTTC. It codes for CASSLDGREQFF.

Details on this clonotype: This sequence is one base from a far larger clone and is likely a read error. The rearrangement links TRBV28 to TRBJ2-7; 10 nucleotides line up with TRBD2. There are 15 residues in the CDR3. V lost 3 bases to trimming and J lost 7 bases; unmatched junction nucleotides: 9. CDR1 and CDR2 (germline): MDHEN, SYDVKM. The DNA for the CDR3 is TGTGCCAGCAGTTTTTCTAGCGGGGGTGACAATGAGCAGTACTTC. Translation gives CASSFSSGGDNEQYF.

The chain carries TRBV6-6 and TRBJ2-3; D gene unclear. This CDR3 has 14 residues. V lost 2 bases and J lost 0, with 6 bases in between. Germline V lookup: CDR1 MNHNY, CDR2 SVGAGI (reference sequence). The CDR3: CASSYAISTDTQYF. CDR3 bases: TGTGCCAGCAGTTACGCCATTAGCACAGATACGCAGTATTTT.

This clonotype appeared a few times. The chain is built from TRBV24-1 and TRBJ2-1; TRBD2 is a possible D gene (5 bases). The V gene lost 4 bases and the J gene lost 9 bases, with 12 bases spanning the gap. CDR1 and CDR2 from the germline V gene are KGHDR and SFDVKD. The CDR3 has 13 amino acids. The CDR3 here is CATSDPLEIEQFF. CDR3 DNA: TGTGCCACCAGTGACCCACTAGAGATTGAGCAGTTCTTC.

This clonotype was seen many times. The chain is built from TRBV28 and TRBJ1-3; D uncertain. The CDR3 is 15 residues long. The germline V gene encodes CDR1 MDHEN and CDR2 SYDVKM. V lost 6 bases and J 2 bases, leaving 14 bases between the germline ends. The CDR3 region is CASRSLGSAGNTIYF. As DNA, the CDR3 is TGTGCCAGCAGGAGCTTGGGGTCAGCTGGAAACACCATATATTTT.